A single T cell receptor beta chain is shown here with its context. V lost 0 bases and J 4 bases, leaving 10 bases between the germline ends. Germline loops: CDR1 SGHRS, CDR2 YFSETQ. This CDR3 is built from 14 residues. Enrolled during active infection, Seattle patients were then followed longitudinally. Assay used: immunoSEQ multiplex PCR; TCRdb lists only in-frame clones, some missing. The sample shows 98,000 or so clones, under 90% of them seen only once. The sample belongs to a study of blood T cell repertoires in COVID-19. The receptor was derived from a man in his fifties or sixties with COVID-19, enrolled during active disease. The chain has TRBV5-1 and TRBJ1-2; no definite D call. Sequencing was carried out using peripheral blood. The CDR3 spells CASSLEPGVYGYTF. For the CDR3, the DNA is TGCGCCAGCAGCTTGGAGCCCGGAGTCTATGGCTACACCTTC.